This entry features one T cell receptor (beta chain) sequence. Its antigen is unidentified. MiXCR, run by TCRdb on the reads, gives a single entry per CDR3 protein. The data contain about a million distinct CDR3 sequences, roughly a third of them singletons. The germline gives CDR1 SGHAT, CDR2 FQNNGV. Trimming pared 5 bases from V and 0 bases from J, leaving 15 bases between. This CDR3 region has 16 residues. The sample originates from a study of T cell repertoires in cytomegalovirus infection. The J gene is TRBJ2-3, the V gene TRBV11-2, with D possibly matching TRBD1 (5 bases). This receptor was obtained from a human donor in good health (CMV status not recorded). Some clones in this sample may be carry-over from other donors' samples. This specimen was cultured CD8+ T cells from PBMCs, taken from culture after CMV antigen stimulation. This chain's CDR3 is CASSRWLQGSTDTQYF. The CDR3 DNA follows: TGTGCCAGCAGCCGATGGTTGCAGGGAAGCACAGATACGCAGTATTTT.